Below are 15 T cell receptor beta chains sequenced from a single sample in a study of radiotherapy plus CTLA-4 blockade in lung cancer. Profiled with immunoSEQ multiplex PCR; TCRdb holds only in-frame clones, not every one. The sample lists fewer than 140,000 clones; around 85% were seen once. This sample comprised peripheral blood, obtained from a patient treated with radiotherapy plus ipilimumab. The receptors here all came from a human donor with non-small cell lung cancer that progressed on radiotherapy plus ipilimumab. Some clones in this sample may be carry-over from other donors' samples.

V is TRBV5-6 and J is TRBJ2-1; no clear D. Germline V CDR1 and CDR2: SGHDT, YYEEEE. This CDR3 comprises 15 residues. Trimming took off 0 bases at V and 4 bases at J, with 11 bases between the two ends. As DNA, the CDR3 is TGTGCCAGCAGCTTGGAAGAGTATGTGTACAATGAGCAGTTCTTC. Protein: CASSLEEYVYNEQFF.

The chain uses TRBV5-1 and TRBJ2-7; 7 bases line up with TRBD1. Losses at the gene ends were 2 bases for V and 0 bases for J; bases not matched to a gene: 5. Per germline, CDR1 SGHRS and CDR2 YFSETQ. The CDR3 extends over 15 amino acids. This chain's CDR3 is CASSFGTDISYEQYF. CDR3 DNA: TGCGCCAGCAGCTTCGGGACAGATATCTCCTACGAGCAGTACTTC. The variable domain in full, with the rest retrieved from reference TRBV5-1 and TRBJ2-7, is KAGVTQTPRYLIKTRGQQVTLSCSPISGHRSVSWYQQTPGQGLQFLFEYFSETQRNKGNFPGRFSGRQFSNSRSEMNVSTLELGDSALYLCASSFGTDISYEQYFGPGTRLTVT.

The V and J genes are TRBV5-1 and TRBJ2-1; D call uncertain. V was shortened by 6 bases and J by 9 bases, with 16 bases between the two germline ends. CDR3 length: 13 residues. CDR1 is SGHRS and CDR2 is YFSETQ in the germline V gene. The CDR3 region is CASNRLDESEQFF. The CDR3 DNA sequence: TGCGCCAGCAACCGGCTAGATGAGAGTGAGCAGTTCTTC.

The chain links TRBV5-1 to TRBJ2-5; D ambiguous. Germline V gene lookup returns CDR1 SGHRS and CDR2 YFSETQ. The length of the CDR3 is 13 residues. Trimming removed 6 bases at V and 5 bases at J, with 14 bases between. CDR3: CASTLGWRETQYF. In DNA form, the CDR3 reads TGCGCCAGCACTCTCGGGTGGCGGGAGACCCAGTACTTC.

The J gene is TRBJ1-2, the V gene TRBV2, with 7 bases matching TRBD1. This CDR3 is 16 amino acids long. The V and J ends lost 6 bases and 5 bases, in that order; junction bases with no gene match: 15. CDR1 is SNHLY, CDR2 FYNNEI, per germline. In DNA form, the CDR3 reads TGTGCCAGCAGCGGTACCACAGGGGAGTTAGGGTATGGCTACACCTTC. This codes for CASSGTTGELGYGYTF.

The rearrangement links TRBV7-2 to TRBJ1-1, with D perhaps TRBD1 (5 bases). From germline, CDR1 is SGHTA and CDR2 FQGNSA. The CDR3 sequence is 14 residues long. With 1 base removed from V and 7 bases from J, the gap between germline ends came to 13 bases. The CDR3 DNA reads as TGTGCCAGCAGCTTAGGCAGGGCGGGGTATGAAGCTTTCTTT. It translates to CASSLGRAGYEAFF.

V usage is TRBV2 and J usage is TRBJ2-5; D gene uncertain. The CDR3 runs to 15 residues. Germline V gene lookup returns CDR1 SNHLY and CDR2 FYNNEI. The V gene lost 1 base and the J gene lost 2 bases, with 11 bases spanning the gap. CDR3 nucleotide sequence: TGTGCCAGCAGTGAAGGTGGAGCGCAACAAGAGACCCAGTACTTC. Amino acids: CASSEGGAQQETQYF. Full variable domain (missing parts from reference TRBV2 and TRBJ2-5): EPEVTQTPSHQVTQMGQEVILRCVPISNHLYFYWYRQILGQKVEFLVSFYNNEISEKSEIFDDQFSVERPDGSNFTLKIRSTKLEDSAMYFCASSEGGAQQETQYFGPGTRLLVL.

The rearrangement joins TRBV19 to TRBJ1-5; 11 bases are a match to TRBD1. The V and J ends lost 4 bases and 1 base, in that order; junction bases with no gene match: 9. Germline lookup yields CDR1 LNHDA and CDR2 SQIVND (reference sequence). The CDR3 is 18 amino acids. The CDR3 DNA reads TGTGCCAGTAGTACAAGGACAGGGGGCGAAAACAGCAATCAGCCCCAGCATTTT. This encodes CASSTRTGGENSNQPQHF.

This clone has only a few counts. The V and J genes are TRBV27 and TRBJ2-7, with 7 positions matching TRBD1. CDR3 length equals 13 residues. V gave up 7 bases and J gave up 5 bases; unmatched junction bases: 8. Germline assignment: CDR1 MNHEY and CDR2 SMNVEV (reference sequence). CDR3 region: CASNLQGSNEQYF. Written as DNA, the CDR3 is TGTGCCAGCAACCTACAGGGGAGCAACGAGCAGTACTTC.

V usage is TRBV7-3 and J usage is TRBJ2-5, with 13 bases matching TRBD2. The CDR3 spans 17 residues. Germline V lookup: CDR1 SGHTA, CDR2 FQGTGA. J gave up 5 bases and V 4 bases, and 10 bases lay outside the gene matches. The CDR3 region has the DNA TGTGCCAGCAGCTCGGGGACTAGCGGGGCATTCAGGGAGACCCAGTACTTC. As protein: CASSSGTSGAFRETQYF.

V is TRBV7-3 and J is TRBJ2-7; D possibly corresponds to TRBD1 (5 bases). Per the germline V gene, CDR1 is SGHTA and CDR2 is FQGTGA. Trimming removed 5 bases at V and 4 bases at J, with 24 bases between. The CDR3 covers 17 residues. This CDR3 is CASSQQPPDILNYEQYF. The CDR3 region has the DNA TGTGCCAGCAGCCAACAACCCCCGGACATACTCAATTACGAGCAGTACTTC.

This rearrangement joins TRBV19 to TRBJ2-5, with D possibly TRBD1 on 6 matching bases. Trimming removed 2 bases at V and 2 bases at J, with 21 bases between. This CDR3 comprises 18 residues. Germline V gene data show CDR1 as LNHDA and CDR2 as SQIVND (reference sequence). The CDR3 sequence: CASSIWRTDPTLQETQYF. DNA of the CDR3: TGTGCCAGTAGTATATGGCGGACAGACCCAACACTACAAGAGACCCAGTACTTC.

J is TRBJ2-5 and V is TRBV7-3; no clear D gene. Deletions cut 5 bases from V and 0 bases from J, with 10 bases between. The CDR3 loop spans 14 amino acids. Germline CDR1 SGHTA, CDR2 FQGTGA. The CDR3 loop is CASSLGGDQETQYF. The CDR3 DNA sequence: TGTGCCAGCAGCCTAGGTGGCGACCAAGAGACCCAGTACTTC.

V is TRBV4-1 and J is TRBJ2-1; D unresolved. CDR1 and CDR2 (germline): MGHRA, YSYEKL. CDR3 size: 13 residues. Trimming removed 3 bases at V and 6 bases at J, with 9 bases between. The chain's CDR3 is CASSHPLSNEQFF. CDR3 DNA sequence: TGCGCCAGCAGCCACCCTCTATCCAATGAGCAGTTCTTC.

The rearrangement joins TRBV5-4 to TRBJ1-2; a possible D gene is TRBD1 (5 bases). The CDR3 runs 19 residues. In germline, CDR1 is SGHNT, CDR2 YYREEE (reference sequence). Trimming cost V 4 bases and J 0 bases, with 25 bases left between them. The CDR3 sequence: CASSPVVATGRRSNYGYTF. CDR3 in DNA: TGTGCCAGCAGCCCCGTTGTCGCTACAGGAAGGAGGTCTAACTATGGCTACACCTTC.